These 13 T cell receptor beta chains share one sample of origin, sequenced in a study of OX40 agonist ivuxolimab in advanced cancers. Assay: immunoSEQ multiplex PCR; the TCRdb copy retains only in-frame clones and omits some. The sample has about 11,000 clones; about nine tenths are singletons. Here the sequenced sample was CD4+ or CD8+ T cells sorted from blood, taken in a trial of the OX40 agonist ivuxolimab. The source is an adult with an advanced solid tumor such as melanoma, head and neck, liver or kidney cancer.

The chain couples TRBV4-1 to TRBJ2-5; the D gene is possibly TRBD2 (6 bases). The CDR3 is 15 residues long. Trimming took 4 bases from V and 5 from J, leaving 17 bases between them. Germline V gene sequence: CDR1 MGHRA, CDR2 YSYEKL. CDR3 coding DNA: TGCGCCAGCAGCCTAGGTACGGGAGACGGGGAGACCCAGTACTTC. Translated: CASSLGTGDGETQYF.

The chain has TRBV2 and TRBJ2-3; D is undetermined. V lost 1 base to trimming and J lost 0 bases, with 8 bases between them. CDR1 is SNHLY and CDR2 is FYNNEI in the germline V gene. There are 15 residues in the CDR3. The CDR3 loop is CASSEVRSSTDTQYF. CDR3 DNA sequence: TGTGCCAGCAGTGAAGTCAGAAGCAGCACAGATACGCAGTATTTT.

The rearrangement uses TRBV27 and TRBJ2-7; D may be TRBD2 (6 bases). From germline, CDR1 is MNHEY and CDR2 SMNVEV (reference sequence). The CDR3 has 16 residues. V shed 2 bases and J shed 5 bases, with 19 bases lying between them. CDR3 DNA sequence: TGTGCCAGCAGTTTACGCCTTACGGGAGCGTATGACGAGCAGTACTTC. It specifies CASSLRLTGAYDEQYF.

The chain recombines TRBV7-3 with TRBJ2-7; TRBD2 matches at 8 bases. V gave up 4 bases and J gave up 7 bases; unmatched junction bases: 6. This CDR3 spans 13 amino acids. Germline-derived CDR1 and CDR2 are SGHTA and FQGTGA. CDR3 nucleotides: TGTGCCAGCAGCTCCGGACTAGCAAATGAGCAGTACTTC. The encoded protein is CASSSGLANEQYF.

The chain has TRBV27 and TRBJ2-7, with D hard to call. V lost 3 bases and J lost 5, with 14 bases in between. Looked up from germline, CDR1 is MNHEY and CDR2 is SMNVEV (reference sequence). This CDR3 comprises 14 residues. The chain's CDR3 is CASSLTPRSNEQYF. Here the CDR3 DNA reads TGTGCCAGCAGTTTGACCCCTCGGTCCAACGAGCAGTACTTC.

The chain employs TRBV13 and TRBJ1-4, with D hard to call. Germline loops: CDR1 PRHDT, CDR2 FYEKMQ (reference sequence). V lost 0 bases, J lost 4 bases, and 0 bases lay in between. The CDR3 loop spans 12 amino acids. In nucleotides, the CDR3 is TGTGCCAGCAGCTTAGGTAATGAAAAACTGTTTTTT. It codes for CASSLGNEKLFF.

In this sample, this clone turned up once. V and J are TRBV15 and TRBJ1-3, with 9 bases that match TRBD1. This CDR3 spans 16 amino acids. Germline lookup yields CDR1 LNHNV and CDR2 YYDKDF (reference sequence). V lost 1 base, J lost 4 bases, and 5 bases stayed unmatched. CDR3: CATSRVGQGTGNTIYF. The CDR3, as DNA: TGTGCCACCAGCAGAGTGGGACAGGGAACGGGAAACACCATATATTTT.

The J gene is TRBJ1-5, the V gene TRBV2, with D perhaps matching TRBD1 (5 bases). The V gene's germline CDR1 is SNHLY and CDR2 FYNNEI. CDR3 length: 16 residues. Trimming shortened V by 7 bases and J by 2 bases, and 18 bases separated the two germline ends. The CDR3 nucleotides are TGTGCCAGCAACCCCGTTTGGGACGATGGCAATCAGCCCCAGCATTTT. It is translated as CASNPVWDDGNQPQHF.

The CDR3 region has the DNA TGTGCCAGCAGTTTGAGAGCGGGAGCTTACAATGAGCAGTTCTTC. It specifies CASSLRAGAYNEQFF. V usage is TRBV27 and J usage is TRBJ2-1; 8 bases fit TRBD2. The junction had 5 bases not matched to a gene; V was cut back by 3 bases and J by 4 bases. The CDR3 has 15 residues. CDR1 MNHEY and CDR2 SMNVEV come from the germline V gene (reference sequence).

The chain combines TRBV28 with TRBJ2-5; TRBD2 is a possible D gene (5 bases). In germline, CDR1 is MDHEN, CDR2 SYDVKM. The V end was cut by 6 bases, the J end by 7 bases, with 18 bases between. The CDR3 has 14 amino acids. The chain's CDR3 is CASRRAGSEGTQYF. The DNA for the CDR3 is TGTGCCAGCAGACGAGCCGGGTCAGAGGGGACCCAGTACTTC.

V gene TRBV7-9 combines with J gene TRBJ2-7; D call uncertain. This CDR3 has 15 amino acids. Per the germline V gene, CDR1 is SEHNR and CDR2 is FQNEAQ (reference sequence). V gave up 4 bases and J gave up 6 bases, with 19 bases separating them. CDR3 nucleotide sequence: TGTGCCAGCAGCTCCAATGACCAAGGATATGGCGAGCAGTACTTC. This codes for CASSSNDQGYGEQYF.

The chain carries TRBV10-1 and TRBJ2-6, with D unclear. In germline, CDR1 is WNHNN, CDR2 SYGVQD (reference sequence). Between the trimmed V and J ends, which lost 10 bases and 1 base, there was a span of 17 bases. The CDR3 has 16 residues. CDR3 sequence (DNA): TGCGCCAACACGGCCCATCTCAATTCTGGGGCCAACGTCCTGACTTTC. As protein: CANTAHLNSGANVLTF.

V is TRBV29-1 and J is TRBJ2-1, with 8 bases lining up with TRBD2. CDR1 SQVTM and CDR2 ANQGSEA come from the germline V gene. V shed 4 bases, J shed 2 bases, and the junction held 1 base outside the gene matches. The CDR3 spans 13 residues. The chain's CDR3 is CSVAGGTYNEQFF. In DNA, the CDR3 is TGCAGCGTTGCGGGAGGGACCTACAATGAGCAGTTCTTC.